This passage covers 26 T cell receptor beta chains from one sample sequenced in a study of human CD8 memory T cell subsets. Construction of TCR beta libraries was accomplished by means of UMI-labeled 5' RACE. TCRdb derives one entry per CDR3 protein from the 5' RACE reads, leaving out DNA. This sample lists roughly 12,000 distinct CDR3 sequences; its ten largest clones have approximately 14%. The sample was CD8+ T cells from PBMCs. The receptors were gathered from a human donor in good health.

V and J are TRBV5-1 and TRBJ1-1. CDR3 length equals 14 residues. The germline CDR1 and CDR2 sequences are SGHRS and YFSETQ. CDR3: CASSLFREDTEAFF.

The chain recombines TRBV20-1 with TRBJ2-3; TCRdb names TRBD2, which stays unverified in the absence of DNA. The germline gives CDR1 DFQATT, CDR2 SNEGSKA (reference sequence). The CDR3 runs to 14 residues. The chain's CDR3 is CSAHSGRPTDTQYF.

The chain has TRBV7-9 and TRBJ2-2; as DNA is missing, the TRBD2 call by TCRdb cannot be tested. The germline V gene encodes CDR1 SEHNR and CDR2 FQNEAQ (reference sequence). CDR3 length equals 19 residues. The CDR3 region is CASSSPGTSGAPNTGELFF.

V gene TRBV7-9 combines with J gene TRBJ2-5; the D call from TCRdb, TRBD2, cannot be confirmed without DNA. This CDR3 spans 14 amino acids. In germline, CDR1 is SEHNR, CDR2 FQNEAQ (reference sequence). The CDR3: CASSLLVTEETQYF. Using reference TRBV7-9 and TRBJ2-5 for the parts outside the CDR3, the full variable domain is DTGVSQNPRHKITKRGQNVTFRCDPISEHNRLYWYRQTLGQGPEFLTYFQNEAQLEKSRLLSDRFSAERPKGSFSTLEIQRTEQGDSAMYLCASSLLVTEETQYFGPGTRLLVL.

CDR3 protein: CASSRTGREQYF. V usage is TRBV9 and J usage is TRBJ2-7; the TCRdb D gene call, TRBD1, has no DNA to confirm it. Germline V gene data show CDR1 as SGDLS and CDR2 as YYNGEE. CDR3 size: 12 residues.

This rearrangement joins TRBV27 to TRBJ2-6; absent DNA, TCRdb's TRBD1 call cannot be checked. Germline V gives CDR1 MNHEY, CDR2 SMNVEV (reference sequence). The CDR3 consists of 17 residues. CDR3 in amino acids: CASSLSGGPSGANVLTF. The whole variable domain, remainder taken from reference TRBV27 and TRBJ2-6, is EAQVTQNPRYLITVTGKKLTVTCSQNMNHEYMSWYRQDPGLGLRQIYYSMNVEVTDKGDVPEGYKVSRKEKRNFPLILESPSPNQTSLYFCASSLSGGPSGANVLTFGAGSRLTVL.

The rearrangement joins TRBV7-3 to TRBJ2-7; the D gene TCRdb calls, TRBD1, cannot be checked with no DNA. The CDR3 has 15 amino acids. CDR1 is SGHTA and CDR2 is FQGTGA in the germline V gene. The CDR3 loop reads CASNPGSPSSYEQYF.

The chain combines TRBV19 with TRBJ1-5. CDR1 LNHDA and CDR2 SQIVND come from the germline V gene (reference sequence). The CDR3 runs 16 residues. The CDR3 region is CASSREVFYSNQPQHF.

The V call is TRBV7-6, the J call TRBJ1-4; absent DNA, TCRdb's TRBD1 call cannot be checked. Germline V gene sequence: CDR1 SGHVS, CDR2 FNYEAQ. This CDR3 comprises 18 residues. The CDR3 spells CASSRRPGTGTTNEKLFF.

The J gene is TRBJ2-1, the V gene TRBV7-8. The CDR3 has 17 amino acids. CDR1 and CDR2 (germline): SGHVS, FQNEAQ. The CDR3 is CASSLTGLGTSYNEQFF.

CDR3 protein: CASSQDGMGYQETQYF. The chain combines TRBV4-3 with TRBJ2-5. CDR3 length: 16 amino acids. Germline assignment: CDR1 LGHNA and CDR2 YSLEER.

The chain has TRBV27 and TRBJ2-4; TCRdb's D gene call, TRBD1, goes unchecked for lack of DNA. The CDR3 extends over 15 amino acids. CDR1 MNHEY and CDR2 SMNVEV come from the germline V gene (reference sequence). CDR3 region: CASSLGGQAKNIQYF.

The chain combines TRBV11-3 with TRBJ2-4. Germline loops: CDR1 SGHNT, CDR2 YENEEA. This CDR3 region has 15 residues. The CDR3 sequence: CASSLDSEPGNIQYF.

CDR3 sequence: CASSRLAGDHSYEQYF. The V gene is TRBV28, the J gene TRBJ2-7; TCRdb reports TRBD2, a call that lacks DNA to check it against. The CDR3 covers 16 residues. From germline, CDR1 is MDHEN and CDR2 SYDVKM.

The chain has TRBV6-2 or TRBV6-3 and TRBJ1-1; TCRdb proposes TRBD1, but this gene call is untestable without DNA. The CDR3 runs 13 residues. Per the germline V gene, CDR1 is MNHEY and CDR2 is SVGEGT. CDR3 region: CASSYRDNTEAFF.

The chain couples TRBV4-1 to TRBJ2-2; TCRdb names TRBD2, which stays unverified in the absence of DNA. Germline values: CDR1 MGHRA, CDR2 YSYEKL. There are 15 residues in the CDR3. The CDR3 reads CASSFLAGRTGELFF.

The chain carries TRBV5-1 and TRBJ2-7; TCRdb's D gene call, TRBD2, goes unchecked for lack of DNA. Germline V lookup: CDR1 SGHRS, CDR2 YFSETQ. The CDR3 sequence is 15 residues long. CDR3 loop: CASSLGLALSYEQYF.

The V and J genes are TRBV7-9 and TRBJ2-7; TCRdb calls TRBD1, which cannot be checked without DNA. Per the germline V gene, CDR1 is SEHNR and CDR2 is FQNEAQ (reference sequence). The CDR3 is 15 residues long. CDR3 sequence reads: CASSGGRDNSYEQYF.

The chain carries TRBV30 and TRBJ2-1. CDR1 GTSNPN and CDR2 SVGIG come from the germline V gene (reference sequence). The CDR3 is made up of 17 amino acids. The CDR3 reads CAWSRSADGSSYNEQFF.

This sequence joins TRBV12-3 or TRBV12-4 and TRBJ1-6. The CDR3 is 15 amino acids. CDR3 protein: CASSLSLGSNSPLHF.

The genes are TRBV27 and TRBJ2-1. Germline-derived CDR1 and CDR2 are MNHEY and SMNVEV (reference sequence). The CDR3 consists of 14 residues. The CDR3 spells CASSWPGPYNEQFF.

The rearrangement joins TRBV6-2 or TRBV6-3 to TRBJ2-1; the TRBD1 assignment by TCRdb is unverifiable without DNA. The germline V gene encodes CDR1 MNHEY and CDR2 SVGEGT. This CDR3 region has 16 residues. CDR3 loop: CASSMGQHPSYNEQFF.

The CDR3 loop reads CASSSGTGTLNTEAFF. This chain links TRBV28 with TRBJ1-1; TCRdb designates TRBD1, a call that cannot be tested without DNA. The CDR3 runs 16 residues. Germline V gene sequence: CDR1 MDHEN, CDR2 SYDVKM. Variable domain in full (rest from reference TRBV28 and TRBJ1-1): DVKVTQSSRYLVKRTGEKVFLECVQDMDHENMFWYRQDPGLGLRLIYFSYDVKMKEKGDIPEGYSVSREKKERFSLILESASTNQTSMYLCASSSGTGTLNTEAFFGQGTRLTVV.

This chain joins TRBV6-1 and TRBJ2-2. This CDR3 contains 15 residues. Germline CDR1 and CDR2: MNHNS and SASEGT. CDR3 loop: CASSVRVANTGELFF.

The chain is built from TRBV20-1 and TRBJ1-1; TCRdb's assignment of TRBD1 cannot be checked, as there is no DNA. The CDR3 loop spans 13 amino acids. In germline, CDR1 is DFQATT, CDR2 SNEGSKA (reference sequence). The CDR3 loop is CSARTQENTEAFF.

The CDR3 is CSGGTGFNTEAFF. The rearrangement joins TRBV29-1 to TRBJ1-1; the TRBD1 assignment by TCRdb is unverifiable without DNA. This CDR3 has 13 residues. Germline assignment: CDR1 SQVTM and CDR2 ANQGSEA.